These 30 T cell receptor beta chains were all obtained from the same sample, sequenced in a study of blood T cell repertoires in COVID-19. TCRdb's table, derived via immunoSEQ multiplex PCR, lists solely in-frame clones and lacks some. The sample lists 150,000 to 200,000 clones, 79% occurring once. The sequencing input was peripheral blood. Receptors originate from a man aged 55-75 years with active or convalescent COVID-19.

This clone has a single count. The V call is TRBV28, the J call TRBJ1-4, with D unresolved. Germline V gene lookup returns CDR1 MDHEN and CDR2 SYDVKM. This CDR3 comprises 15 residues. Between the trimmed V and J ends, which lost 4 bases and 0 bases, there was a span of 9 bases. The CDR3 sequence: CASSSLGATNEKLFF. In DNA, the CDR3 is TGTGCCAGCAGTTCCCTCGGGGCAACTAATGAAAAACTGTTTTTT.

This clone has only one observation. Its ends do not fully match the called genes, so a read error is possible. The chain joins TRBV7-2 to TRBJ2-7; possibly TRBD1 for D (5 bases). CDR3 length equals 12 residues. Germline values: CDR1 SGHTA, CDR2 FQGNSA. In nucleotides, the CDR3 is TGTGCCAGCAGCTTACGAGGATTAGGGGTCCACTTC. It codes for CASSLRGLGVHF.

The gene calls are TRBV29-1 and TRBJ2-1, with 11 bases identical to TRBD2. Germline lookup yields CDR1 SQVTM and CDR2 ANQGSEA. CDR3 size: 18 residues. Trimming removed 2 bases from V and 0 bases from J; junction bases left unmatched: 9. CDR3 nucleotide sequence: TGCAGCGTTGAAATTTGGGGTAGCGGGAGGGCCTCCTACAATGAGCAGTTCTTC. Encoded protein: CSVEIWGSGRASYNEQFF.

The chain links TRBV4-3 to TRBJ2-1; D remains unclear. Trimming took 3 bases from V and 2 from J, leaving 14 bases between them. The V gene's germline CDR1 is LGHNA and CDR2 YSLEER. The CDR3 is made up of 16 amino acids. Written as DNA, the CDR3 is TGCGCCAGCAGCCAGGCCGACTCCCCTCCCTACAATGAGCAGTTCTTC. This codes for CASSQADSPPYNEQFF.

The chain links TRBV5-1 to TRBJ2-7, with 9 bases that match TRBD2. The CDR3 extends over 15 amino acids. In germline, CDR1 is SGHRS, CDR2 YFSETQ. The V and J ends lost 2 bases and 4 bases, in that order; junction bases with no gene match: 7. CDR3 protein: CASSLVAGVGYEQYF. In nucleotides, the CDR3 is TGCGCCAGCAGCTTAGTAGCGGGAGTGGGGTACGAGCAGTACTTC.

The V and J genes are TRBV5-1 and TRBJ2-2; 11 nucleotides match TRBD1. Germline CDR1 is SGHRS and CDR2 is YFSETQ. Trimming took 2 bases from V and 4 from J; bases not matched to a gene: 4. This CDR3 contains 16 residues. The CDR3 region has the DNA TGCGCCAGCAGCTTCGGACAGGGGGCGAGCACCGGGGAGCTGTTTTTT. Protein: CASSFGQGASTGELFF.

The V and J genes are TRBV19 and TRBJ2-2; D ambiguous. V was trimmed by 6 bases and J by 3 bases, leaving 14 bases between them. This CDR3 region has 15 residues. From germline, CDR1 is LNHDA and CDR2 SQIVND (reference sequence). DNA of the CDR3: TGTGCCAGTAGAGAGGCCAGAACCTACACCGGGGAGCTGTTTTTT. Translating gives CASREARTYTGELFF.

This clone was seen a handful of times. The genes are TRBV29-1 and TRBJ2-2, with D possibly matching TRBD1 (5 bases). The CDR3 is 11 residues long. Germline V gene lookup returns CDR1 SQVTM and CDR2 ANQGSEA. CDR3 region: CSGRGTGELFF. In DNA, the CDR3 is TGCAGTGGTAGGGGTACCGGGGAGCTGTTTTTT.

The gene calls are TRBV5-4 and TRBJ2-1; the D is unclear. Germline CDR1 is SGHNT and CDR2 is YYREEE (reference sequence). The V gene lost 3 bases and the J gene lost 0 bases, with 10 bases spanning the gap. The length of the CDR3 is 15 residues. DNA for the CDR3: TGTGCCAGCAGCTCGCCCAAGAGCTCCTACAATGAGCAGTTCTTC. Residues: CASSSPKSSYNEQFF.

The chain couples TRBV14 to TRBJ2-3; no firm D call. The V gene lost 4 bases and the J gene lost 3 bases, with 11 bases spanning the gap. The length of the CDR3 is 14 residues. CDR1 and CDR2 (germline): SGHDN, FVKESK. CDR3 DNA: TGTGCCAGCAGCCGGGTAGAGACTACAGATACGCAGTATTTT. This sequence encodes CASSRVETTDTQYF.

The rearrangement links TRBV10-1 to TRBJ1-4; 7 nucleotides agree with TRBD1. Germline V gene data show CDR1 as WNHNN and CDR2 as SYGVQD (reference sequence). Losses at the gene ends were 5 bases for V and 4 bases for J; bases not matched to a gene: 10. The CDR3 extends over 16 amino acids. The CDR3 nucleotides read TGCGCCAGCAGTAATACAGGACAGGTACTTAATGAAAAACTGTTTTTT. Amino acids: CASSNTGQVLNEKLFF.

The sample holds a few counts of this clone. The V and J genes are TRBV24-1 and TRBJ1-2; D not resolved. Trimming shortened V by 4 bases and J by 8 bases, and 10 bases separated the two germline ends. The germline V gene has CDR1 KGHDR and CDR2 SFDVKD. The CDR3 is 12 residues long. CDR3 region: CATSDPGRGYTF. For the CDR3, the DNA is TGTGCCACCAGTGACCCAGGCCGGGGCTACACCTTC.

Written as DNA, the CDR3 is TGTGCCAGTAGTCTAAGTCCAGACACCTACGAGCAGTACTTC. Protein sequence: CASSLSPDTYEQYF. The chain links TRBV19 to TRBJ2-7, with D unclear. Germline values: CDR1 LNHDA, CDR2 SQIVND (reference sequence). This CDR3 is 14 amino acids long. With 5 bases removed from V and 2 bases from J, the gap between germline ends came to 13 bases.

The chain recombines TRBV6-2 or TRBV6-3 with TRBJ2-3; D might be TRBD2 (6 bases). Trimming left V 0 bases short and J 7 bases short, with 17 bases between. CDR1 is MNHEY and CDR2 is SVGEGT in the germline V gene. CDR3 size: 16 residues. CDR3 sequence: CASSYSLGTSPHTQYF. The DNA of the CDR3 is TGTGCCAGCAGTTACTCGTTAGGGACTTCGCCCCATACGCAGTATTTT.

The genes are TRBV24-1 and TRBJ2-2; D is uncertain. The CDR3 consists of 20 residues. Germline V gene sequence: CDR1 KGHDR, CDR2 SFDVKD. V shed 1 base and J shed 2 bases, with 22 bases lying between them. The CDR3 region is CATSDLSPQRRPLNTGELFF. CDR3 DNA: TGTGCCACCAGTGATTTATCACCCCAGCGAAGGCCGCTCAACACCGGGGAGCTGTTTTTT.

The V call is TRBV19, the J call TRBJ2-7; D is ambiguous. Trimming pared 0 bases from V and 0 bases from J, leaving 3 bases between. Germline CDR1 LNHDA, CDR2 SQIVND (reference sequence). This CDR3 is built from 13 residues. In DNA, the CDR3 is TGTGCCAGTAGTATAGACAGCTCCTACGAGCAGTACTTC. Encoded protein: CASSIDSSYEQYF.

The chain combines TRBV5-1 with TRBJ2-1, with TRBD2 matching 7 bases. This CDR3 spans 16 amino acids. Germline V CDR1 and CDR2: SGHRS, YFSETQ. V trimming: 0 bases; J trimming: 0 bases; junction bases outside the gene matches: 3. CDR3 protein: CASSLGGGSSYNEQFF. In nucleotides, the CDR3 is TGCGCCAGCAGCTTGGGGGGCGGGAGCTCCTACAATGAGCAGTTCTTC.

The rearrangement joins TRBV7-2 to TRBJ1-3; D not resolved. The CDR3 runs 12 residues. Looked up from germline, CDR1 is SGHTA and CDR2 is FQGNSA. V lost 3 bases and J 9 bases, leaving 9 bases between the germline ends. The CDR3 protein is CASSFPGATIYF. In nucleotides, the CDR3 is TGTGCCAGCAGCTTCCCCGGAGCCACCATATATTTT.

This chain links TRBV28 with TRBJ1-5; no reliable D call. The CDR3 has 16 residues. Germline loops: CDR1 MDHEN, CDR2 SYDVKM. Trimming took off 5 bases at V and 2 bases at J, with 16 bases between the two ends. CDR3 coding DNA: TGTGCCAGCAGTCCACCCCCGGGGTTTGGCAATCAGCCCCAGCATTTT. This encodes CASSPPPGFGNQPQHF.

This chain uses TRBV6-6 with TRBJ2-5, with 7 positions matching TRBD2. This CDR3 has 14 amino acids. Germline values: CDR1 MNHNY, CDR2 SVGAGI (reference sequence). Trimming removed 7 bases from V and 5 bases from J; junction bases left unmatched: 10. For the CDR3, the DNA is TGTGCCAGCACCCACTGGGGGGAGGGGGAGACCCAGTACTTC. Its protein product is CASTHWGEGETQYF.

This sequence joins TRBV18 and TRBJ1-3, with 7 positions matching TRBD1. V shed 5 bases, J shed 0 bases, and the junction held 4 bases outside the gene matches. The CDR3 is 15 residues long. Germline CDR1 reads KGHSH; CDR2 reads LQKENI. The DNA of the CDR3 is TGTGCCAGCTCAACGGGACAGTACTCTGGAAACACCATATATTTT. Protein: CASSTGQYSGNTIYF.

This clone was counted a single time. The V call is TRBV29-1, the J call TRBJ2-3; 8 bases fit TRBD2. The CDR3 is 15 amino acids. After removal of 5 bases from V and 2 bases from J, the junction contained 9 bases not matched to a gene. Per the germline V gene, CDR1 is SQVTM and CDR2 is ANQGSEA. The CDR3 reads CSVLAGGSITDTQYF. The DNA for the CDR3 is TGCAGCGTTCTGGCGGGGGGTTCGATCACAGATACGCAGTATTTT.

V usage is TRBV7-2 and J usage is TRBJ2-1; 15 nucleotides align to TRBD2. V was pared by 5 bases and J by 15 bases, with 8 bases of the junction left unmatched. CDR1 and CDR2 (germline): SGHTA, FQGNSA. This CDR3 comprises 14 residues. This CDR3 reads CASSPGTSGRFPFF. The CDR3 DNA sequence: TGTGCCAGCAGCCCTGGGACTAGCGGGAGGTTTCCGTTCTTC.

The chain is built from TRBV24-1 and TRBJ2-3; 7 bases map to TRBD1. The CDR3 loop spans 17 amino acids. The V segment lost 0 bases and the J segment 3 bases; nucleotides outside the gene matches: 8. Per germline, CDR1 KGHDR and CDR2 SFDVKD. The CDR3 loop is CATSDLTQGKVTDTQYF. The CDR3 bases are TGTGCCACCAGTGATTTGACACAGGGGAAGGTGACAGATACGCAGTATTTT.

The chain uses TRBV5-5 and TRBJ2-7; D gene uncertain. The CDR3 totals 11 residues. Trimming left V 3 bases short and J 1 base short, with 2 bases between. Germline CDR1 SGHKS, CDR2 YYEKEE (reference sequence). For the CDR3, the DNA is TGTGCCAGCAGCTCGTCCTACGAGCAGTACTTC. This encodes CASSSSYEQYF. The complete variable domain, with remaining parts taken from reference TRBV5-5 and TRBJ2-7, reads DAGVTQSPTHLIKTRGQQVTLRCSPISGHKSVSWYQQVLGQGPQFIFQYYEKEERGRGNFPDRFSARQFPNYSSELNVNALLLGDSALYLCASSSSYEQYFGPGTRLTVT.

The chain joins TRBV19 to TRBJ1-2; D is perhaps TRBD1 (5 bases). V was clipped by 1 base and J by 7 bases, with 13 bases between them. The length of the CDR3 is 14 residues. Germline CDR1 and CDR2: LNHDA and SQIVND (reference sequence). For the CDR3, the DNA is TGTGCCAGTAGTATAGGAGGAGGGGAAGGTGGCTACACCTTC. As protein: CASSIGGGEGGYTF.

The count of this clone is one. The V call is TRBV6-7, the J call TRBJ2-5; D unresolved. TRBV6-7 is classed as an ORF, of uncertain function. This CDR3 has 14 residues. V was cut by 4 bases and J by 7 bases, with 16 bases left in between. CDR3: CASSSPRAPGTQYF. The CDR3 DNA follows: TGTGCCAGCAGTTCTCCCCGAGCCCCGGGGACCCAGTACTTC.

The rearrangement uses TRBV2 and TRBJ1-1, with a weak D call TRBD1 (5 bases). The CDR3 sequence is 13 residues long. V gave up 4 bases and J gave up 3 bases, with 9 bases separating them. Germline V gene lookup returns CDR1 SNHLY and CDR2 FYNNEI. The CDR3, as DNA: TGTGCCAGCAGTGCAGGGTGGTACACTGAAGCTTTCTTT. This sequence encodes CASSAGWYTEAFF.

V is TRBV13 and J is TRBJ1-3; D is unresolved. Germline values: CDR1 PRHDT, CDR2 FYEKMQ (reference sequence). This CDR3 comprises 13 residues. Trimming removed 3 bases at V and 0 bases at J, with 3 bases between. CDR3 amino acids: CASSLYSGNTIYF. The CDR3 DNA is TGTGCCAGCAGCTTGTACTCTGGAAACACCATATATTTT.

V gene TRBV6-5 combines with J gene TRBJ1-1; D may be TRBD1 (5 bases). Trimming stripped 3 bases from V and 11 bases from J, with 13 bases between. Germline V gene sequence: CDR1 MNHEY, CDR2 SVGAGI. The CDR3 totals 12 residues. The CDR3 nucleotides read TGTGCCAGCAGTTATGGGGAGGGGACGGCTTTCTTT. This encodes CASSYGEGTAFF.